This TCR beta chain originates from a study of blood T cells in healthy people across ages. This CDR3 has 15 residues. It was with a sample-barcoded 5' primer and a J-beta primer mix that a second PCR of roughly 7 to 12 cycles was run. From the 5' RACE reads, TCRdb called clonotypes with MiXCR, one entry per CDR3 protein. The sample lists about 1,500,000 distinct CDR3 sequences; 28% were seen once. Sequencing input: blood. This sequence originates from a woman aged 30 to 39 in good health. V usage is TRBV21-1 and J usage is TRBJ2-7. TRBV21-1 is a recognized pseudogene. The CDR3 coding sequence is TGTGCCAGCAGCAAACATACCGCAGGTATCTACGAGCAGTACTTC. Translated: CASSKHTAGIYEQYF.